Listed below are T cell receptor beta chains from one sample, sequenced in a study of T cells after yellow fever vaccination. One entry per CDR3 protein results from TCRdb running MiXCR on the 5' RACE reads. Of around 310,000 distinct CDR3 sequences in the sample, 3.5% to 4.5% were seen once. This specimen consisted of PBMCs, obtained 5 days after the yellow fever booster vaccination. The receptors derive from a man aged 18 to 35 who received the YFV17D yellow fever vaccine. Both conserved end residues are trimmed from each CDR3. A D gene is named only where the DNA matches it firmly. Not all rows give a size; the values are once, few, many and, for expanded clones, a class.

D,V,size,CDR3
NA,TRBV20-1,NA,SARLANNYGYT
TRBD1,TRBV20-1,few,SAETGQGDTQY
NA,TRBV4-1,many,ASSQQGRETQY
NA,TRBV18,many,ASSPQQGLSTDTQY
NA,TRBV15,few,ATGEVMNTEAF
NA,TRBV4-2,many,ASSQEAGVTQY
TRBD1,TRBV11-2,few,ASSSRDRGYEQY
NA,TRBV11-3,many,ASSLDKGEAF
TRBD2,TRBV5-4,few,ASSARRGGPEQF
NA,TRBV6-5,few,ASSTSQKPSTDTQY
NA,TRBV9,few,ASSVAGRSGDTQY
NA,TRBV5-1,NA,ASSVAVSTDTQY
NA,TRBV20-1,NA,SAGGTSGNQPQH
NA,TRBV5-1,many,ASSAPHGATVSGANVLT
NA,TRBV20-1,many,SARSRTGWPDTQY
NA,TRBV3-1,many,ASSQDVGGEPQH
TRBD1,TRBV7-2,many,ASSGDRVRSYEQY
NA,TRBV7-2,few,ASSTSEESPLH
TRBD2,TRBV7-9,NA,ASSHRTGAGGETQY
TRBD2,TRBV9,NA,ASSPGLAGAQY
TRBD2,TRBV4-1,many,ASSRGSGRVQETQY
NA,TRBV24-1,NA,ATSDAGEDSNQPQH
NA,TRBV18,few,ASSPPGEGTRWHGYT
NA,TRBV5-1,many,ARGNTGELF
NA,TRBV5-1,many,ASSPRSSGNTIY
NA,TRBV4-1,NA,ASSQVPVESYNSPLH
NA,TRBV28,few,ASSLSLSVVETQY
NA,TRBV4-1,NA,ASSQLPTADRETQY
TRBD2,TRBV7-8,few,ASSDGLAGRSADTQY
NA,TRBV20-1,few,SARENRGYTDTQY
NA,TRBV19,few,ASKEGYNEQF
NA,TRBV7-2,many,ASSPRRQNIQY
NA,TRBV5-4,few,ASSQDGTNTEAF